This TCR beta chain was sequenced during a study of human T cells and chemical hapten exposure listed by TCRdb under 2021. For the wider study: For sensitization, 2% DPC in acetone was applied to a 2 cm by 2 cm area of upper inner arm skin. Weekly therapeutic DPC doses were additionally applied to the scalp of patients throughout the roughly 23-week study period. Patch testing on the upper back used Finn chambers containing 0.01% DPC, with scoring done after 6 days according to International Contact Dermatitis Research Group standards. Most of the patients in the cohort were female, and the cohort covered alopecia areata with under or over 50% scalp involvement, alopecia totalis and alopecia universalis. The libraries were sequenced as a pool, and the TCR yield per sample differed mostly because of small variations in library volumes within the pool. This study followed changes in the peripheral blood TCR repertoire in vivo during primary and secondary sensitization of alopecia patients to the hapten diphenylcyclopropenone (DPC). Blood was sampled from patients pre-sensitization (week 0) and at 2, 6 and about 24 weeks after DPC sensitization. Roughly 30 alopecia patients gave blood for TCR sequencing at one to four time points (pre-sensitization, 2, 6 and 24 weeks).

In light of the paper, this sample's time point label describes: patch test 2, 6 weeks after DPC sensitization. This specimen's treatment or condition label, per the study, means: therapeutic diphenylcyclopropenone sensitization with weekly scalp DPC. At every patch-test visit, the blood draw took place before the patch test was put on. Patients were considered eligible if aged 18 to 70, diagnosed with alopecia and deemed suitable for DPC therapy, and patients were excluded if pregnant. Unfractionated whole blood was collected in Tempus Blood RNA tubes, and total RNA was extracted from that blood. V is clipped by 0 bases and J by 0 bases, and the sequence between their germline boundaries is 9 bases long. The CDR3 measures 15 amino acids from cysteine to phenylalanine. Just the 45-base CDR3 DNA is kept, in frame starting at base 1. For CDR1 and CDR2, the germline V gene lists LGHNA and YSLEER. Libraries were made using RACE. The reads were generated on a NextSeq 500. During library preparation, unique molecular identifiers were attached to individual cDNA molecules so that TCRs could be counted in a quantitative, reproducible way. Each blood RNA sample was used to sequence both TCR alpha and TCR beta chains. In the original analysis: A median of roughly 98,000 TCRs per sample was observed, with a range of about 23,224 to 690,600. V, J and CDR3 annotation of the TCR reads was performed with the Decombinator software suite. Every sample was subsampled to the same number of TCRs (28,000) for the PS versus PT1 abundance plots. Expanded TCRs were defined as absent before sensitization and observed at least eight times at the 2-week time point. TCRdb reprocessed the public reads (quality trimming at Q25 with fastp, clone calling with MiXCR) and kept in-frame beta chains. One record per CDR3 amino acid sequence lists the most common genes and DNA. None of the V and J calls come from the authors' own analysis; TCRdb made them. The sample contains about 40,000 distinct CDR3 sequences, approximately 3.4% of them found a single time. The biggest ten clones account for approximately 7.1% of the sample.

This clonotype was detected only a few times. Its antigen specificity is not known. Base qualities are not recorded, but no much larger clone differs from it by a single base. Beyond this particular receptor, the publication reports: Repeated subsampling changed both the strength of the expansion versus patch-test correlation and the threshold at which that correlation became significant. Because every patient had alopecia, a presumed autoimmune disease, the patients' immune response might differ from that of healthy individuals. Significantly more large CDR3 similarity clusters were formed by expanded TCRs than by pre-sensitization or healthy control sets, consistent with antigen-driven responses. The number of PT1 expanded TCRs positively correlated with patch test score, significant at thresholds 8, 16 and 32 but not 4. DPC sensitization did not change how many TCRs were above 1 in 1000 frequency, and no evidence was found of alterations in global repertoire structure.

Sequencing used whole blood, obtained in connection with sensitization to the hapten diphenylcyclopropenone (DPC). The sequence links TRBV4-3 to TRBJ2-7, with no D gene named confidently. The clonotype originates from a man aged 40-49 years with alopecia areata. Some clones in this sample may be carry-over from other donors' samples. The CDR3 region reads CASSQDRSSSYEQYF. The DNA reads TGCGCCAGCAGCCAAGACCGATCCAGCTCCTACGAGCAGTACTTC.